This record looks at one TCR beta chain sequence and its context. Its antigen is as yet unknown. These data belong to a study of cytomegalovirus exposure and HLA in healthy donors. Study-level points and caveats: Among TCR beta chains, those listed as cytomegalovirus-associated numbered some 170. An analysis was carried out at a later point. It showed that HLA-associated TCR beta chains were more clonally expanded than equally common non-associated chains. It was reported that the classifier diagnosed cytomegalovirus status with high specificity and sensitivity in both the original and validation cohorts.

Healthy bone marrow donors supplied every sample. There are 14 residues in the CDR3. Looked up from germline, CDR1 is SGHKS and CDR2 is YYEKEE (reference sequence). Deletions cut 4 bases from V and 1 base from J, with 11 bases between. PCR was performed using 60 Vbeta and 13 Jbeta primers. The table came from immunoSEQ multiplex PCR; TCRdb's copy has only in-frame clones and leaves some out. The top ten clones hold 6.3% of a sample with 55,000 to 90,000 clones, about 80% of them seen once. The TCR was taken from a man aged 50-59 years in good health and CMV-seronegative. J is TRBJ1-1 and V is TRBV5-5; D uncertain. Sequenced material: PBMCs. The CDR3 sequence: CASSRGESNTEAFF. CDR3 nucleotide sequence: TGTGCCAGCAGCCGCGGTGAATCGAACACTGAAGCTTTCTTT.